What follows is one T cell receptor (beta chain) and its context. This sample is drawn from a study of blood T cell repertoires in COVID-19. CDR1 MDHEN and CDR2 SYDVKM come from the germline V gene. The junction had 1 base not matched to a gene; V was cut back by 0 bases and J by 1 base. The CDR3 totals 15 residues. Assay used: immunoSEQ multiplex PCR; TCRdb lists only in-frame clones, some missing. The sample has roughly 99,000 clones; approximately 84% are singletons. This TCR derives from an elderly woman with acute or convalescent COVID-19. The chain combines TRBV28 with TRBJ1-1; 8 bases fit TRBD1. The sample taken for sequencing was peripheral blood. CDR3: CASSLWGTGNTEAFF. DNA for the CDR3: TGTGCCAGCAGTTTATGGGGGACAGGGAACACTGAAGCTTTCTTT.